The T cell receptor (beta chain) described here comes from a study of PD-1 blockade in classical Hodgkin lymphoma. Study-level points and caveats: Complete responders matched newly diagnosed patients in baseline diversity. Researchers reported that CD4+ TCR diversity, though not CD8+, rose significantly by C4D1.

Every one of the patients relapsed after autologous stem cell transplantation (brentuximab vedotin exposure was variable). The CDR3 is made up of 13 amino acids. Germline V gene sequence: CDR1 LNHDA, CDR2 SQIVND (reference sequence). V lost 4 bases, J lost 9 bases, and 16 bases lay in between. The table came from immunoSEQ multiplex PCR; TCRdb's copy has only in-frame clones and leaves some out. This sample has about 110,000 clones, with about 88% found just once. The sample holds a few counts of this clone. Its antigen remains unknown. This chain connects TRBV19 to TRBJ2-7; D perhaps matches TRBD2 (5 bases). This sample comprised peripheral blood mononuclear cells (PBMCs), obtained before the second cycle of nivolumab. The sequence derives from a human donor with classical Hodgkin lymphoma. The CDR3 loop reads CASSNGLDRRQYF. The CDR3 coding sequence is TGTGCCAGTAGTAACGGACTGGACCGTCGGCAGTACTTC.